The rows below give T cell receptor beta chains drawn from one sample of a study of cytomegalovirus exposure and HLA in healthy donors. Measured with immunoSEQ multiplex PCR; TCRdb has only the in-frame clones, and not every one. The table shows 180,000 or so clones, with roughly a tenth occurring only once. The sample consisted of PBMCs. The receptor set was obtained from a woman under 40 in good health and CMV-seropositive. The CDR3 runs from the conserved cysteine through the conserved F or W. Each record gives: V gene, J gene, D gene, clone size, CDR3 length, CDR3 protein, CDR3 DNA. A D gene is named only where the DNA matches it firmly. Only part of the rows carry a size: once, few, many, or a class if the clone is expanded.

v_gene: TRBV2; j_gene: TRBJ2-3; d_gene: NA; abundance: few; len: 18; CDR3aa: CASIGRRGNPSSTDTQYF; CDR3nt: TGTGCCAGCATAGGGAGACGGGGAAACCCCTCTAGCACAGATACGCAGTATTTT
v_gene: TRBV10-3; j_gene: TRBJ2-7; d_gene: TRBD1; abundance: few; len: 14; CDR3aa: CAISPGQGIYEQYF; CDR3nt: TGTGCCATCAGTCCGGGACAGGGTATCTACGAGCAGTACTTC
v_gene: TRBV9; j_gene: TRBJ1-3; d_gene: TRBD1; abundance: NA; len: 17; CDR3aa: CASSVAPGTASGNTIYF; CDR3nt: TGTGCCAGCAGCGTAGCCCCCGGGACAGCCTCTGGAAACACCATATATTTT
v_gene: TRBV5-1; j_gene: TRBJ2-1; d_gene: TRBD2; abundance: few; len: 16; CDR3aa: CASSLGTSDSYNEQFF; CDR3nt: TGCGCCAGCAGCTTGGGGACTAGCGACTCCTACAATGAGCAGTTCTTC
v_gene: TRBV6-5; j_gene: TRBJ2-1; d_gene: NA; abundance: few; len: 15; CDR3aa: CASSSPLTRNNEQFF; CDR3nt: TGTGCCAGCAGTTCCCCTTTGACTAGAAACAATGAGCAGTTCTTC
v_gene: TRBV2; j_gene: TRBJ2-3; d_gene: NA; abundance: few; len: 15; CDR3aa: CASRGRMGPTDTQYF; CDR3nt: TGTGCCAGCAGGGGTCGTATGGGGCCCACAGATACGCAGTATTTT
v_gene: TRBV10-3; j_gene: TRBJ2-3; d_gene: TRBD1; abundance: NA; len: 15; CDR3aa: CAIRRGQMQGDTQYF; CDR3nt: TGTGCCATCAGAAGGGGACAGATGCAGGGAGATACGCAGTATTTT
v_gene: TRBV5-5; j_gene: TRBJ2-5; d_gene: NA; abundance: few; len: 15; CDR3aa: CASSLTALRGETQYF; CDR3nt: TGTGCCAGCAGCTTAACGGCCTTAAGAGGAGAGACCCAGTACTTC
v_gene: TRBV11-1; j_gene: TRBJ2-7; d_gene: TRBD2; abundance: few; len: 14; CDR3aa: CASSTQRGSYEQYF; CDR3nt: TGTGCCAGCAGCACCCAGCGGGGCTCCTACGAGCAGTACTTC
v_gene: TRBV30; j_gene: TRBJ2-1; d_gene: NA; abundance: NA; len: 15; CDR3aa: CAWSVGDPPVSEQFF; CDR3nt: TGTGCCTGGAGTGTGGGAGACCCCCCGGTGAGTGAGCAGTTCTTC
v_gene: TRBV7-6; j_gene: TRBJ2-7; d_gene: NA; abundance: few; len: 16; CDR3aa: CASSLEGGLAAYEQYF; CDR3nt: TGTGCCAGCAGCTTAGAAGGGGGGCTAGCGGCCTACGAGCAGTACTTC
v_gene: TRBV19; j_gene: TRBJ1-2; d_gene: NA; abundance: NA; len: 13; CDR3aa: CASSRPGIYGYTF; CDR3nt: TGTGCCAGTAGTCGTCCAGGGATATATGGCTACACCTTC
v_gene: TRBV27; j_gene: TRBJ1-2; d_gene: NA; abundance: few; len: 15; CDR3aa: CASSPHRASNYGYTF; CDR3nt: TGTGCCAGCAGTCCCCACAGGGCATCAAACTATGGCTACACCTTC
v_gene: TRBV27; j_gene: TRBJ2-2; d_gene: TRBD1; abundance: NA; len: 17; CDR3aa: CASSLSRDRVFAGELFF; CDR3nt: TGTGCCAGCAGTTTATCCAGGGACAGGGTTTTCGCCGGGGAGCTGTTTTTT
v_gene: TRBV5-6; j_gene: TRBJ2-3; d_gene: TRBD1; abundance: few; len: 16; CDR3aa: CASSSGQGKRTDTQYF; CDR3nt: TGTGCCAGCAGCTCCGGACAGGGAAAAAGAACAGATACGCAGTATTTT
v_gene: TRBV18; j_gene: TRBJ2-1; d_gene: NA; abundance: NA; len: 11; CDR3aa: CASSPGDEQFF; CDR3nt: TGTGCCAGCTCACCGGGAGATGAGCAGTTCTTC
v_gene: TRBV2; j_gene: TRBJ2-3; d_gene: NA; abundance: NA; len: 12; CDR3aa: CASRKERFTQYF; CDR3nt: TGTGCAAGCAGGAAGGAGAGGTTTACGCAGTATTTT
v_gene: TRBV2; j_gene: TRBJ1-5; d_gene: TRBD1; abundance: NA; len: 15; CDR3aa: CASSVLGGAGQPQHF; CDR3nt: TGTGCCAGCAGTGTCCTAGGGGGCGCGGGTCAGCCCCAGCATTTT
v_gene: TRBV13; j_gene: TRBJ2-7; d_gene: TRBD2; abundance: few; len: 15; CDR3aa: CASSSRLAGVDEQYF; CDR3nt: TGTGCCAGCAGCTCCCGACTAGCGGGAGTAGACGAGCAGTACTTC
v_gene: TRBV18; j_gene: TRBJ2-3; d_gene: NA; abundance: NA; len: 15; CDR3aa: CASSPPGGVTDTQYF; CDR3nt: TGTGCCAGCTCACCACCAGGAGGGGTCACAGATACGCAGTATTTT